This TCR beta chain appears in the sequencing data of a study of blood T cell repertoires in COVID-19. About the study: Acute and convalescent COVID-19 samples came from the United States, Italy and Spain. The analysed material was cDNA or gDNA that came from T cells, B-cell-depleted T cells, or PBMCs.

This CDR3 is built from 15 residues. Deletions cut 7 bases from V and 0 bases from J, with 14 bases between. Germline V gene lookup returns CDR1 MDHEN and CDR2 SYDVKM. This table comes from immunoSEQ multiplex PCR, and its TCRdb copy is limited to in-frame clones, with some not included. The table lists about 120,000 clones, about 89% of them singletons, with about a fifth in the top ten. This TCR was sampled from a human donor with acute or convalescent COVID-19. The donor label of this sample is uncertain. V usage is TRBV28 and J usage is TRBJ2-3; a weak D match, TRBD2 (6 bases). The sample was peripheral blood. The CDR3 nucleotides are TGTGCCAGCACCTTCTCCGGGACTAGCACAGATACGCAGTATTTT. Its translation is CASTFSGTSTDTQYF.